Each of the 26 T cell receptor beta chains below was sequenced from the same sample in a study of blood T cell repertoires in COVID-19. Data came from immunoSEQ multiplex PCR; TCRdb stores just in-frame clones and leaves some out. The table shows tens of thousands of clones, with roughly 88% occurring only once. Sequences were obtained from peripheral blood. The receptor set was obtained from a human donor in a cohort sampled during active COVID-19.

The V gene is TRBV28, the J gene TRBJ2-1; no firm D call. The germline CDR1 and CDR2 sequences are MDHEN and SYDVKM. V was cut by 5 bases and J by 10 bases, with 9 bases left in between. The CDR3 loop spans 11 amino acids. In DNA form, the CDR3 reads TGTGCCAGCAGTCCCTATATCGAGCAGTTCTTC. Translating it yields CASSPYIEQFF.

This clone appeared once. The V and J genes are TRBV20-1 and TRBJ2-7, with D maybe TRBD2 (5 bases). This CDR3 is 15 amino acids long. Germline values: CDR1 DFQATT, CDR2 SNEGSKA (reference sequence). With 3 bases removed from V and 1 base from J, the gap between germline ends came to 16 bases. The CDR3 region is CSASSGSTSSYEQYF. The CDR3 region has the DNA TGCAGTGCTAGTAGTGGCTCCACTAGTTCCTACGAGCAGTACTTC.

The CDR3 DNA is TGTGCCAGTAGTAGTGATCCACCTAACTCCTACGAGCAGTACTTC. It yields the protein CASSSDPPNSYEQYF. The chain has TRBV19 and TRBJ2-7; D gene uncertain. This CDR3 is 15 amino acids long. CDR1 LNHDA and CDR2 SQIVND come from the germline V gene (reference sequence). V was clipped by 4 bases and J by 0 bases, with 13 bases between them.

The chain employs TRBV6-5 and TRBJ1-5, with D perhaps matching TRBD1 (6 bases). CDR3 length: 14 amino acids. V was cut by 5 bases and J by 1 base, with 9 bases left in between. Germline V gene data show CDR1 as MNHEY and CDR2 as SVGAGI. The CDR3 sequence: CASSLQGSNQPQHF. The CDR3 DNA reads TGTGCCAGCAGTCTTCAGGGGAGCAATCAGCCCCAGCATTTT.

CDR3 DNA: TGTGCCAGCAGCCCAGACGGGAGGTCGAGCACAGATACGCAGTATTTT. Translation: CASSPDGRSSTDTQYF. The chain has TRBV9 and TRBJ2-3, with 7 positions matching TRBD2. The trim removed 4 bases at V and 0 bases at J, leaving 8 bases unmatched. Germline V gives CDR1 SGDLS, CDR2 YYNGEE. The CDR3 has 16 residues.

The CDR3 reads CASSSTRPSTTWLETQYF. CDR3 sequence (DNA): TGTGCCAGCAGCTCGACGCGTCCCTCGACTACCTGGCTGGAGACCCAGTACTTC. The chain couples TRBV7-9 to TRBJ2-5, with D perhaps matching TRBD2 (5 bases). The CDR3 is 18 amino acids. Trimming took 4 bases from V and 5 from J, leaving 26 bases between them. The V gene's germline CDR1 is SEHNR and CDR2 FQNEAQ (reference sequence).

The chain employs TRBV5-1 and TRBJ1-5; TRBD1 agrees at 10 bases. J was trimmed by 4 bases and V by 4 bases; bases with no gene match: 5. CDR3 length: 15 amino acids. The germline CDR1 and CDR2 sequences are SGHRS and YFSETQ. The CDR3 region is CASSVGQGVNQPQHF. The CDR3 DNA reads TGCGCCAGCAGCGTCGGACAGGGGGTGAATCAGCCCCAGCATTTT. Filled out from reference TRBV5-1 and TRBJ1-5, the complete variable domain reads KAGVTQTPRYLIKTRGQQVTLSCSPISGHRSVSWYQQTPGQGLQFLFEYFSETQRNKGNFPGRFSGRQFSNSRSEMNVSTLELGDSALYLCASSVGQGVNQPQHFGDGTRLSIL.

V and J are TRBV7-9 and TRBJ1-2; 9 nucleotides align to TRBD1. The V segment lost 5 bases and the J segment 5 bases; nucleotides outside the gene matches: 0. The CDR3 consists of 12 residues. The germline V gene encodes CDR1 SEHNR and CDR2 FQNEAQ (reference sequence). Here the CDR3 reads CASSGQGYGYTF. As DNA, the CDR3 is TGTGCCAGCAGCGGACAGGGGTATGGCTACACCTTC. The variable domain in full, with the rest retrieved from reference TRBV7-9 and TRBJ1-2, is DTGVSQNPRHKITKRGQNVTFRCDPISEHNRLYWYRQTLGQGPEFLTYFQNEAQLEKSRLLSDRFSAERPKGSFSTLEIQRTEQGDSAMYLCASSGQGYGYTFGSGTRLTVV.

This clone was seen just once. The J gene is TRBJ1-1, the V gene TRBV6-5, with D tentatively TRBD1 (5 bases). Trimming took off 6 bases at V and 1 base at J, with 9 bases between the two ends. Germline loops: CDR1 MNHEY, CDR2 SVGAGI. This CDR3 has 13 amino acids. The CDR3 nucleotides are TGTGCCAGCAGCCAGGGCCCGAACACTGAAGCTTTCTTT. This gives the protein CASSQGPNTEAFF.

V is TRBV5-1 and J is TRBJ2-2, with D possibly being TRBD1 (6 bases). The CDR3 loop spans 14 amino acids. With 0 bases removed from V and 5 bases from J, the gap between germline ends came to 8 bases. Germline V gives CDR1 SGHRS, CDR2 YFSETQ. In nucleotides, the CDR3 is TGCGCCAGCAGCTTGGGGACAGAAACCGGGGAGCTGTTTTTT. It specifies CASSLGTETGELFF.

This clone has a single count. V usage is TRBV2 and J usage is TRBJ1-2; 12 bases are a match to TRBD1. Germline CDR1 and CDR2: SNHLY and FYNNEI. This CDR3 has 18 amino acids. The ends lost 6 bases at V and 7 bases at J; junction bases unmatched: 18. In nucleotides, the CDR3 is TGTGCCAGCAGGCATATACCGGGACAGGGGGCTAGGGTTCGTGGCTACACCTTC. Protein sequence: CASRHIPGQGARVRGYTF.

The chain is built from TRBV29-1 and TRBJ2-3; 10 nucleotides match TRBD2. Trimming took 8 bases from V and 4 from J; bases not matched to a gene: 21. This CDR3 spans 18 amino acids. Germline V CDR1 and CDR2: SQVTM, ANQGSEA. The DNA for the CDR3 is TGCAGCTTCCCCCTGCCCGGGACTAGCGCCGGGTGGGCAGATACGCAGTATTTT. This sequence encodes CSFPLPGTSAGWADTQYF.

The chain links TRBV4-1 to TRBJ1-1; D not certain. Per the germline V gene, CDR1 is MGHRA and CDR2 is YSYEKL. There are 14 residues in the CDR3. Between the trimmed V and J ends, which lost 0 bases and 4 bases, there was a span of 9 bases. Here the CDR3 DNA reads TGCGCCAGCAGCCAAGATCTCGCGCGCACTGAAGCTTTCTTT. Its translation is CASSQDLARTEAFF.

The chain has TRBV7-6 and TRBJ1-6; no reliable D call. With 0 bases removed from V and 9 bases from J, the gap between germline ends came to 6 bases. The CDR3 length is 13 residues. Germline CDR1 SGHVS, CDR2 FNYEAQ. The CDR3 DNA is TGTGCCAGCAGCTTAGCAGCGGTTTCACCCCTCCACTTT. This encodes CASSLAAVSPLHF.

This clone was counted once. This sequence joins TRBV10-2 and TRBJ1-3; D is ambiguous. In germline, CDR1 is WSHSY, CDR2 SAAADI. This CDR3 region has 13 residues. V was trimmed by 3 bases and J by 10 bases, leaving 13 bases between them. For the CDR3, the DNA is TGCGCCAGCAGTGATTACGCACGAGGAACCATATATTTT. It specifies CASSDYARGTIYF.

The V gene is TRBV7-6, the J gene TRBJ2-1; 10 bases fit TRBD2. Losses at the gene ends were 4 bases for V and 4 bases for J; bases not matched to a gene: 13. Germline V CDR1 and CDR2: SGHVS, FNYEAQ. This CDR3 has 18 amino acids. CDR3 sequence reads: CASSSQVVRTSGYNEQFF. The CDR3 coding sequence is TGTGCCAGCAGCTCACAGGTAGTTAGGACTAGCGGTTACAATGAGCAGTTCTTC.

J is TRBJ2-3 and V is TRBV6-1; D is unresolved. The CDR3 has 13 residues. V was cut by 0 bases and J by 5 bases, with 6 bases left in between. Germline V gene lookup returns CDR1 MNHNS and CDR2 SASEGT. The CDR3: CASSEAFRDTQYF. The CDR3 DNA reads TGTGCCAGCAGTGAAGCTTTCAGAGATACGCAGTATTTT.

This clone was observed a handful of times. This sequence joins TRBV6-6 and TRBJ2-5; 9 bases fit TRBD2. The ends lost 2 bases at V and 5 bases at J; junction bases unmatched: 9. The CDR3 has 16 residues. The germline gives CDR1 MNHNY, CDR2 SVGAGI (reference sequence). The CDR3 spells CASSYQGPSGAETQYF. The CDR3 nucleotides read TGTGCCAGCAGTTACCAGGGTCCTAGCGGGGCGGAGACCCAGTACTTC.

CDR3 DNA sequence: TGTGCCAGCAGCTGGGCCGGCTCCTACAATGAGCAGTTCTTC. Protein: CASSWAGSYNEQFF. The rearrangement uses TRBV14 and TRBJ2-1; the D is unclear. CDR3 length: 14 residues. Germline loops: CDR1 SGHDN, CDR2 FVKESK. Trimming shortened V by 5 bases and J by 0 bases, and 8 bases separated the two germline ends.

The chain recombines TRBV9 with TRBJ2-3, with D uncertain. With 0 bases removed from V and 5 bases from J, the gap between germline ends came to 10 bases. This CDR3 is 14 amino acids long. Germline V gene data show CDR1 as SGDLS and CDR2 as YYNGEE. CDR3 in DNA: TGTGCCAGCAGCGTAGCTAGTGACGGAGATACGCAGTATTTT. It codes for CASSVASDGDTQYF.

This clone was seen more than once but under ten times. This rearrangement joins TRBV3-1 (or the pseudogene TRBV3-2) to TRBJ1-1; 7 positions agree with TRBD1. J lost 1 base, V lost 3 bases, and 20 bases had no gene match. The CDR3 runs to 20 residues. Germline CDR1 and CDR2: LGHDT and YNNKEL (reference sequence). The CDR3 coding sequence is TGTGCCAGCAGCCACATCGGCCCTAGACAGGGAGGTTGGGGGAACACTGAAGCTTTCTTT. This translates into CASSHIGPRQGGWGNTEAFF.

The J gene is TRBJ1-4, the V gene TRBV5-1; no clear D. Germline V gene lookup returns CDR1 SGHRS and CDR2 YFSETQ. This CDR3 region has 14 residues. V dropped 0 bases and J dropped 4 bases, with 7 bases sitting between them. CDR3 region: CASSLATGNEKLFF. The CDR3 DNA reads as TGCGCCAGCAGCTTGGCCACGGGTAATGAAAAACTGTTTTTT.

The chain couples TRBV5-8 to TRBJ2-7, with D maybe TRBD1 (6 bases). Germline CDR1 is SGHTS and CDR2 is YDEGEE. V was pared by 4 bases and J by 3 bases, with 17 bases between. The CDR3 totals 15 residues. CDR3 in DNA: TGTGCCAGCAGCCCCGGGCAGGGGAATTACTACGAGCAGTACTTC. This sequence encodes CASSPGQGNYYEQYF. The complete variable domain, with remaining parts taken from reference TRBV5-8 and TRBJ2-7, reads EAGVTQSPTHLIKTRGQQATLRCSPISGHTSVYWYQQALGLGLQFLLWYDEGEERNRGNFPPRFSGRQFPNYSSELNVNALELEDSALYLCASSPGQGNYYEQYFGPGTRLTVT.

The rearrangement links TRBV9 to TRBJ2-3; TRBD2 matches at 9 bases. The CDR3 sequence is 17 residues long. V dropped 0 bases and J dropped 6; count of bases not matched to a gene: 11. Per the germline V gene, CDR1 is SGDLS and CDR2 is YYNGEE. CDR3 sequence reads: CASSVVSGGSGGDTQYF. DNA of the CDR3: TGTGCCAGCAGCGTAGTGAGCGGGGGGTCCGGAGGGGATACGCAGTATTTT.

By share, this clone counts as medium-sized. The V gene is TRBV4-1, the J gene TRBJ2-7, with 8 nucleotides matching TRBD1. The V and J ends lost 1 base and 4 bases, in that order; junction bases with no gene match: 3. CDR1 is MGHRA and CDR2 is YSYEKL in the germline V gene. The CDR3 runs to 14 residues. CDR3 nucleotide sequence: TGCGCCAGCAGCCAAGGAGACAGGGGATACGAGCAGTACTTC. Amino acid sequence: CASSQGDRGYEQYF.

The chain employs TRBV14 and TRBJ2-1, with TRBD2 as a possible D gene (6 bases). The CDR3 is 14 residues long. Trimming pared 1 base from V and 7 bases from J, leaving 11 bases between. Germline CDR1 reads SGHDN; CDR2 reads FVKESK. CDR3 sequence (DNA): TGTGCCAGCAGCCAAGGTGGAGGAGGGAATGAGCAGTTCTTC. Translated, it gives CASSQGGGGNEQFF.